This entry is about one T cell receptor beta chain. The sample is drawn from a study of OX40 agonist ivuxolimab in advanced cancers. TCRdb keeps only in-frame clones here, not all; method: immunoSEQ multiplex PCR. The table has tens of thousands of clones, just under 90% seen once. The germline V gene encodes CDR1 LNHNV and CDR2 YYDKDF (reference sequence). With 4 bases clipped from V and 0 bases from J, the junction kept 6 bases outside the gene matches. This CDR3 has 15 residues. The starting material was CD4+ or CD8+ T cells sorted from blood, obtained in a trial of the OX40 agonist ivuxolimab. The chain is built from TRBV15 and TRBJ2-7, with 7 nucleotides matching TRBD2. This receptor was taken from an adult with an advanced solid tumor such as melanoma, head and neck, liver or kidney cancer. CDR3 region: CATSKAGLGSYEQYF. The CDR3 DNA is TGTGCCACCAGCAAAGCGGGACTGGGCTCCTACGAGCAGTACTTC.